Below are 10 T cell receptor beta chains sequenced from a single sample in a study of Graves' ophthalmopathy and Graves' hyperthyroidism (dated by TCRdb to 2016 to 2019). This sample was sequenced with an Illumina HiSeq 2000. TCR beta CDR3 regions were amplified from RNA transcripts for repertoire sequencing. The first round was an RT-PCR using HTBI primers with the Qiagen OneStep RT-PCR kit, and this first round was followed by a second-round multiplex PCR, then size selection and purification. Starting from the raw public reads, TCRdb applied fastp trimming at Q25, assembled clones with MiXCR and retained in-frame beta chains. Under each unique CDR3 protein, matching rows form one entry showing the most common genes and DNA. The table for this sample lists 660,000 or so distinct CDR3 sequences; about 40% of them were counted only once. The top ten hold more than 2.5% of the sample. The source material was peripheral blood. Receptors originate from an adult man with Graves' ophthalmopathy.

In this sample, this clonotype turned up many times. V is TRBV24-1 and J is TRBJ2-5, with 7 bases matching TRBD2. This CDR3 contains 13 residues. Germline trimming cut 9 bases from V and 1 base from J; bases unmatched to any gene: 4. The germline CDR1 and CDR2 sequences are KGHDR and SFDVKD. The CDR3 region has the DNA TGTGCCACCGCCCCGGGGGGCCAAGAGACCCAGTACTTC. It is translated as CATAPGGQETQYF.

As regards this clonotype: Sequence at one end of the junction differs from germline and may be a read error. V gene TRBV11-2 combines with J gene TRBJ2-7, with TRBD1 as a possible D gene (6 bases). The CDR3 covers 17 residues. The germline V gene encodes CDR1 SGHAT and CDR2 FQNNGV. The CDR3 nucleotides are TGTGCCAGCAGCTCGCCCATACAGGGACCAAGCTCCTACGGGCAGTACTTC. Residues: CASSSPIQGPSSYGQYF. Complete variable domain (other parts from reference TRBV11-2 and TRBJ2-7): EAGVAQSPRYKIIEKRQSVAFWCNPISGHATLYWYQQILGQGPKLLIQFQNNGVVDDSQLPKDRFSAERLKGVDSTLKIQPAKLEDSAVYLCASSSPIQGPSSYGQYFGPGTRLTVT.

The rearrangement uses TRBV14 and TRBJ2-7; D might be TRBD1 or TRBD2, each matching 5 bases. The germline gives CDR1 SGHDN, CDR2 FVKESK. The CDR3 totals 16 residues. The V gene lost 0 bases and the J gene lost 0 bases, with 12 bases spanning the gap. The CDR3 sequence is CASSQDLGTLSYEQYF. CDR3 nucleotides: TGTGCCAGCAGCCAAGATTTAGGGACCCTCTCCTACGAGCAGTACTTC.

On this clonotype itself: Sequence at one end of the junction differs from germline and may be a read error. The rearrangement links TRBV10-3 to TRBJ2-7; TRBD2 agrees at 8 bases. Germline V CDR1 and CDR2: ENHRY, SYGVKD. The CDR3 length is 16 residues. The CDR3 DNA sequence: TGTGCCAGCAGTCACGGGGGGGCCGGAATGTCCTACGAGCAGTACTTC. Translated, it gives CASSHGGAGMSYEQYF.

The chain combines TRBV7-9 with TRBJ1-6; 8 positions match TRBD1. CDR1 is SEHNR, CDR2 FQNEAQ, per germline (reference sequence). V was pared by 8 bases and J by 7 bases, with 7 bases of the junction left unmatched. This CDR3 comprises 14 residues. CDR3 in DNA: TGTGCCAGCGGCATCCGGGACAGGAATTCACCCCTCCACTTT. It specifies CASGIRDRNSPLHF. The full variable domain, with the rest looked up from reference TRBV7-9 and TRBJ1-6, is DTGVSQNPRHKITKRGQNVTFRCDPISEHNRLYWYRQTLGQGPEFLTYFQNEAQLEKSRLLSDRFSAERPKGSFSTLEIQRTEQGDSAMYLCASGIRDRNSPLHFGNGTRLTVT.

The gene calls are TRBV7-6 and TRBJ1-6; a weak D match, TRBD1 (5 bases). This CDR3 has 14 residues. Germline CDR1 SGHVS, CDR2 FNYEAQ. The CDR3 nucleotides read TGTGCTAGAGCGTTCGGCAGGGAGGGTTCACCCCTCCACTTT. As protein: CARAFGREGSPLHF.

This clonotype occurred many times. V usage is TRBV7-9 and J usage is TRBJ1-1; D not resolved. The CDR3 extends over 15 amino acids. The V end was cut by 5 bases, the J end by 1 base, with 14 bases between. From germline, CDR1 is SEHNR and CDR2 FQNEAQ (reference sequence). The CDR3: CASSPHRVENTEAFF. For the CDR3, the DNA is TGTGCCAGCAGCCCCCACCGAGTCGAGAACACTGAAGCTTTCTTT.

This clonotype was seen at least ten times. J is TRBJ1-2 and V is TRBV10-3; a possible D gene is TRBD1 (6 bases). The CDR3 extends over 15 amino acids. CDR1 ENHRY and CDR2 SYGVKD come from the germline V gene. V was cut by 2 bases and J by 7 bases, with 17 bases left in between. DNA of the CDR3: TGTGCCATCAGTGAGAACATTGGGGGCGCGGGTGGCTACACCTTC. Its translation is CAISENIGGAGGYTF.

Many counts were recorded for this clonotype. This chain uses TRBV6-6 with TRBJ2-7; tentatively, D is TRBD1 or TRBD2 (5 bases each). The CDR3 runs to 12 residues. The germline gives CDR1 MNHNY, CDR2 SVGAGI (reference sequence). Deletions cut 10 bases from V and 2 bases from J, with 12 bases between. The CDR3 coding sequence is TGTGCCACATGGGACGGAACCTACGAGCAGTACTTC. It specifies CATWDGTYEQYF.

This chain joins TRBV10-3 and TRBJ2-5; 10 nucleotides line up with TRBD1. The CDR3 has 14 residues. From germline, CDR1 is ENHRY and CDR2 SYGVKD. Trimming cost V 11 bases and J 7 bases; bases outside gene matches: 13. The CDR3 sequence is CAVRPDRGLGTQYF. In nucleotides, the CDR3 is TGTGCCGTCCGTCCAGACAGGGGGCTCGGGACCCAGTACTTC.